Here is one T cell receptor beta chain with its context. What it binds is not known. The data stem from a study of PD-L1 blockade in urothelial cancer. Whole-study context: Anywhere from 0 to 3 prior chemotherapy regimens had been received by patients. Blood samples had a median of 141,255 T cells. Blood analysis occurred 3 weeks (second dose) and 6 weeks after treatment start. Study-wide results and caveats: Where pretreatment blood TCR clonality fell below the median, better survival was predicted.

The time point denotes: peripheral blood 6 weeks after treatment start. This CDR3 is 13 amino acids long. CDR1 is LNHDA, CDR2 SQIVND, per germline (reference sequence). The ends were cut back, 7 bases at V and 3 bases at J, with 10 bases in the middle. Assay: immunoSEQ multiplex PCR; the TCRdb copy retains only in-frame clones and omits some. This sample carries over 100,000 clones, approximately 90% of them seen once, and the ten largest clones take less than 5%. Here the sequenced sample was PBMCs, taken around atezolizumab (anti-PD-L1) treatment. This sequence joins TRBV19 and TRBJ2-1; perhaps TRBD2 as D (5 bases). The receptor was derived from a man in his sixties with urothelial cancer. CDR3 sequence (DNA): TGTGCCAGTATTAGCGAGTTCTACAATGAGCAGTTCTTC. Protein product: CASISEFYNEQFF.